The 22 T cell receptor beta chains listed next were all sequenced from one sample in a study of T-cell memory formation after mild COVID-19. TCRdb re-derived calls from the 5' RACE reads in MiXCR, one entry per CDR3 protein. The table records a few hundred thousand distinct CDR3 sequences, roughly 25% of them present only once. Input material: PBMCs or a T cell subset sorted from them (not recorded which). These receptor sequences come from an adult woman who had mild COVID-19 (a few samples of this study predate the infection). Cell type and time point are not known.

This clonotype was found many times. The CDR3 loop is CASSFAGELFF. DNA of the CDR3: TGTGCCAGCAGCTTCGCCGGGGAGCTGTTTTTT. The chain carries TRBV12-3 or TRBV12-4 and TRBJ2-2; D unresolved. The CDR3 spans 11 residues. Trimming took off 6 bases at V and 6 bases at J, with 5 bases between the two ends.

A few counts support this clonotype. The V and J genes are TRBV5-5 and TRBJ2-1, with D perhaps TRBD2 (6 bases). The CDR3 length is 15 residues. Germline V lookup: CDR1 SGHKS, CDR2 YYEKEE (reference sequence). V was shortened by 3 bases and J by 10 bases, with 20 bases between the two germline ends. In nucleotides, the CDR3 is TGTGCCAGCAGCTGGTTCCGGGAGCCATTGTCGGAGCAGTTCTTC. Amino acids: CASSWFREPLSEQFF.

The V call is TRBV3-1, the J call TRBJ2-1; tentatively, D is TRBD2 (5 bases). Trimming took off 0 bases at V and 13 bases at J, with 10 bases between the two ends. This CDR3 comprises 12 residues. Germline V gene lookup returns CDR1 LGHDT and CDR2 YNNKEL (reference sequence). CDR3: CASSQDRAGQFF. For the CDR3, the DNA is TGTGCCAGCAGCCAAGACCGGGCGGGTCAGTTCTTC.

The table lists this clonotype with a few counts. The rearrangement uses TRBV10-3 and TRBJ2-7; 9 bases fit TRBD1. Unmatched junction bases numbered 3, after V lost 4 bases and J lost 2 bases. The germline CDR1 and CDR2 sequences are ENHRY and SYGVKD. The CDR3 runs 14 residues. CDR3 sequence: CAISAGQGPYEQYF. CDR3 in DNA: TGTGCCATCAGTGCGGGACAGGGTCCCTACGAGCAGTACTTC.

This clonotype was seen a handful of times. The CDR3 DNA follows: TGCAGTGCTAGAGGCCGGGGCATCGCTAGCACAGATACGCAGTATTTT. This sequence encodes CSARGRGIASTDTQYF. The chain carries TRBV20-1 and TRBJ2-3, with D perhaps being TRBD1 or TRBD2 (5 bases each). The germline V gene has CDR1 DFQATT and CDR2 SNEGSKA (reference sequence). This CDR3 contains 16 residues. Trimming took off 1 base at V and 0 bases at J, with 14 bases between the two ends.

The CDR3 is CSAQDLQSSYNEQFF. CDR3 DNA: TGCAGTGCCCAGGACCTTCAGAGCTCCTACAATGAGCAGTTCTTC. The chain combines TRBV20-1 with TRBJ2-1, with D hard to call. Between the trimmed V and J ends, which lost 6 bases and 0 bases, there was a span of 15 bases. Germline V gene lookup returns CDR1 DFQATT and CDR2 SNEGSKA (reference sequence). This CDR3 contains 15 residues.

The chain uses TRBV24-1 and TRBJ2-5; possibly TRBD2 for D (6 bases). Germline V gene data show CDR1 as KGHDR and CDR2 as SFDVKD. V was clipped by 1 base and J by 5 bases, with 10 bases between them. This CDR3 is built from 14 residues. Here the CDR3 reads CATSDFEEGETQYF. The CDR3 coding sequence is TGTGCCACCAGTGATTTCGAGGAGGGGGAGACCCAGTACTTC.

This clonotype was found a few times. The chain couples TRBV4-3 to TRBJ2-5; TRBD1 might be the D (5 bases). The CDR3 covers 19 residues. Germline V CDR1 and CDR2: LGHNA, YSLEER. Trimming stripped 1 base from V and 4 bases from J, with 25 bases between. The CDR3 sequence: CASSQGSAWSGNGRETQYF. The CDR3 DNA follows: TGCGCCAGCAGCCAAGGTTCGGCGTGGTCAGGGAATGGAAGAGAGACCCAGTACTTC.

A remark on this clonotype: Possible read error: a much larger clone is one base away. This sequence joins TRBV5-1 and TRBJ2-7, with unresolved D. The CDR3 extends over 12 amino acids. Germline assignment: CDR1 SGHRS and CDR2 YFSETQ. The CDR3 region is CASSPGFYEQCF. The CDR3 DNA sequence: TGCGCCAGCAGCCCCGGGTTCTACGAGCAGTGCTTC.

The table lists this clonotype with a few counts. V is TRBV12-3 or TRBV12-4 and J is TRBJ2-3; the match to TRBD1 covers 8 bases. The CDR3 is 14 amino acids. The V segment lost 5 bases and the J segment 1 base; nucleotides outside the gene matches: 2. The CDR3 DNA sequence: TGTGCCAGCAGTGTGACAGGGGGCACAGATACGCAGTATTTT. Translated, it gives CASSVTGGTDTQYF.

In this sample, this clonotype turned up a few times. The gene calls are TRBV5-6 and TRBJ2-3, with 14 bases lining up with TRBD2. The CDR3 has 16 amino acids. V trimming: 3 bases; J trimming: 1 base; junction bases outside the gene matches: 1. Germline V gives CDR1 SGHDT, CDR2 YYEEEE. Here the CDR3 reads CASSWGLAGGTDTQYF. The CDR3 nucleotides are TGTGCCAGCAGCTGGGGACTAGCGGGGGGCACAGATACGCAGTATTTT.

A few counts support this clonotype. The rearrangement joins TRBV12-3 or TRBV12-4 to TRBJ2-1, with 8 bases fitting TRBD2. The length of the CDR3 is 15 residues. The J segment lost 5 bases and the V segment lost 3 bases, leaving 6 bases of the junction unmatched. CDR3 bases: TGTGCCAGCAGTTTCGGGAGGGCCAGACACAATGAGCAGTTCTTC. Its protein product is CASSFGRARHNEQFF.

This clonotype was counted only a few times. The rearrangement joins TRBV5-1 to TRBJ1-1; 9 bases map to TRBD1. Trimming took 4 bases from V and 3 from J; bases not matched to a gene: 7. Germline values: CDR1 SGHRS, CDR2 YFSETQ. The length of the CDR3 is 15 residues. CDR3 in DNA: TGCGCCAGCAGCGAACAGGGGGCGCAGGACACTGAAGCTTTCTTT. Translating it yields CASSEQGAQDTEAFF.

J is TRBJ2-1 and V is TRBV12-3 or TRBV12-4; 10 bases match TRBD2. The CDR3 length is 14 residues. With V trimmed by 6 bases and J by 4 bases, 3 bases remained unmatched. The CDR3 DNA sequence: TGTGCCAGCAGGGGACTAGCGATTTACAATGAGCAGTTCTTC. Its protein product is CASRGLAIYNEQFF.

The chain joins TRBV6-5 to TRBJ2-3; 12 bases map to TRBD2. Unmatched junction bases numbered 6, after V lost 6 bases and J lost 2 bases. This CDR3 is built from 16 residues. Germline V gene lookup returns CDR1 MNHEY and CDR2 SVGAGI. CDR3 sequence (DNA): TGTGCCAGCAGATTCCGGACTAGCGGGGCCACAGATACGCAGTATTTT. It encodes CASRFRTSGATDTQYF.

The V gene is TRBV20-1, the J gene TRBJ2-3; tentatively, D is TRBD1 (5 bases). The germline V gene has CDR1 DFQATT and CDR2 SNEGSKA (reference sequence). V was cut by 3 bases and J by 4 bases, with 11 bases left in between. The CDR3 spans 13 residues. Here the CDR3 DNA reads TGCAGTGCTAGTGCAGGGTTGGCAGATACGCAGTATTTT. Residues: CSASAGLADTQYF.

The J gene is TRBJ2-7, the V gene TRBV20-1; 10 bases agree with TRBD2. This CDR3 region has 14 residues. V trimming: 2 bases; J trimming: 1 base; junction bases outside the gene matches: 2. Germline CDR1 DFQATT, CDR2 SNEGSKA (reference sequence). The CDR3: CSARTSGNSYEQYF. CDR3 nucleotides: TGCAGTGCTAGAACTAGCGGGAATTCCTACGAGCAGTACTTC.

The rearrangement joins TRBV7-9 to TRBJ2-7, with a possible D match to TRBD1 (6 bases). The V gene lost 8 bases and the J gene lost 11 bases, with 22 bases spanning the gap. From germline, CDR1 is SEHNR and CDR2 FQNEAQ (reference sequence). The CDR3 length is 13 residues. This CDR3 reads CASQLAGEHVEYF. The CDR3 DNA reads TGTGCCAGCCAGCTGGCAGGGGAACATGTGGAGTACTTC. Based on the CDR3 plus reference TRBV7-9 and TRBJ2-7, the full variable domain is DTGVSQNPRHKITKRGQNVTFRCDPISEHNRLYWYRQTLGQGPEFLTYFQNEAQLEKSRLLSDRFSAERPKGSFSTLEIQRTEQGDSAMYLCASQLAGEHVEYFGPGTRLTVT.

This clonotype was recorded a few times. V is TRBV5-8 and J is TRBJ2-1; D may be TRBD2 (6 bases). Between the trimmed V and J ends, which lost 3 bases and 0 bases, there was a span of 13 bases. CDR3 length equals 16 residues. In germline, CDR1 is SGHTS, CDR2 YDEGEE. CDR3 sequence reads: CASSSTSSGSYNEQFF. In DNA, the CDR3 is TGTGCCAGCAGCTCCACTAGCTCGGGCTCCTACAATGAGCAGTTCTTC. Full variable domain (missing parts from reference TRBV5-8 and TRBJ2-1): EAGVTQSPTHLIKTRGQQATLRCSPISGHTSVYWYQQALGLGLQFLLWYDEGEERNRGNFPPRFSGRQFPNYSSELNVNALELEDSALYLCASSSTSSGSYNEQFFGPGTRLTVL.

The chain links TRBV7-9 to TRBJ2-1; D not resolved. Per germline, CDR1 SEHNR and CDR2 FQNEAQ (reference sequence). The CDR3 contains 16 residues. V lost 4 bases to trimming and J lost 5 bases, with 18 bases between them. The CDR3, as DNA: TGTGCCAGCAGCTCGCGTAGGGTAGGAAGCCACAATGAGCAGTTCTTC. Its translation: CASSSRRVGSHNEQFF. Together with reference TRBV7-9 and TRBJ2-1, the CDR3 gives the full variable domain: DTGVSQNPRHKITKRGQNVTFRCDPISEHNRLYWYRQTLGQGPEFLTYFQNEAQLEKSRLLSDRFSAERPKGSFSTLEIQRTEQGDSAMYLCASSSRRVGSHNEQFFGPGTRLTVL.

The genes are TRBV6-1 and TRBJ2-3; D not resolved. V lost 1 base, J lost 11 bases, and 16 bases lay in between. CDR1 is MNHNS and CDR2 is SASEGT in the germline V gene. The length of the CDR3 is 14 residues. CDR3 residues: CASSEVAGPWEQYF. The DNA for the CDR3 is TGTGCCAGCAGTGAAGTGGCAGGACCTTGGGAGCAGTATTTT.

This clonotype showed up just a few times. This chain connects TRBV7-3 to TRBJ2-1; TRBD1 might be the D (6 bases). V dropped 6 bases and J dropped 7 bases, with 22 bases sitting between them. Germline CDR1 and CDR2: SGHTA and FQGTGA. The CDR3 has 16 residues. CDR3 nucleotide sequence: TGTGCCAGCAGTCCTACATATATGGGGGCAGGGAATGAGCAGTTCTTC. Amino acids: CASSPTYMGAGNEQFF.